This note documents a single TCR beta chain sequence. A J-beta primer mix and a sample-barcoded 5' primer were used in a second PCR of about 7 to 12 cycles. Each cDNA molecule was tagged by a template-switch adaptor that had 12 random nucleotides. Each single sample gave us at least 2.5 million CDR3-containing paired-end reads. A single record per CDR3 protein comes from TCRdb applying MiXCR to the 5' RACE reads. The table lists 550,000 to 600,000 distinct CDR3 sequences, 47% of them singletons. The entry originates in a study of blood T cells in healthy people across ages. V lost 8 bases and J lost 9; bases outside the gene matches: 21. This CDR3 comprises 17 residues. In germline, CDR1 is SNHLY, CDR2 FYNNEI.

The specimen sequenced was blood. The clonotype was recovered from a man of 80 years or more in good health. The chain is built from TRBV2 and TRBJ2-1, with 8 bases that match TRBD2. The CDR3 sequence: CASQQGRSGGRGSEQFF. DNA of the CDR3: TGTGCCAGCCAACAGGGAAGGAGCGGGGGAAGGGGTAGTGAGCAGTTCTTC.